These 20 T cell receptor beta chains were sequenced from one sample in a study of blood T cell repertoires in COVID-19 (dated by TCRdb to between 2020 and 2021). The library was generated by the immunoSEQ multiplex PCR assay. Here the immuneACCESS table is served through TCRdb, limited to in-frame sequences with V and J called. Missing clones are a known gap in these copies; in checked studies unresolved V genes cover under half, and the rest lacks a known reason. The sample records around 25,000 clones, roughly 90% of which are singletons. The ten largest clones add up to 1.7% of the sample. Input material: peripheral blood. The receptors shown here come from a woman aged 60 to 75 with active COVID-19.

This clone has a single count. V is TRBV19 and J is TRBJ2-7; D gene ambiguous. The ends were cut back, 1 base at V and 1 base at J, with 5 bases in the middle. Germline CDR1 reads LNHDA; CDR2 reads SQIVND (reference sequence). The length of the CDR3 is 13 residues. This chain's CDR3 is CASSIALSYEQYF. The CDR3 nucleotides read TGTGCCAGTAGTATAGCTCTATCCTACGAGCAGTACTTC.

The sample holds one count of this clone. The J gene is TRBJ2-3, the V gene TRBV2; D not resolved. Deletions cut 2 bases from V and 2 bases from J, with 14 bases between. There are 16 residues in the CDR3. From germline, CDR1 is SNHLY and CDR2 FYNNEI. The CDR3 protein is CASSELALRFTDTQYF. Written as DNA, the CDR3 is TGTGCCAGCAGTGAATTAGCTCTCAGATTCACAGATACGCAGTATTTT.

DNA of the CDR3: TGCAGCGTTGATGGCAGGGAAACTGAAGCTTTCTTT. Protein sequence: CSVDGRETEAFF. The chain links TRBV29-1 to TRBJ1-1; a possible D gene is TRBD1 (5 bases). Deletions cut 3 bases from V and 5 bases from J, with 10 bases between. The CDR3 has 12 amino acids. Germline CDR1 reads SQVTM; CDR2 reads ANQGSEA.

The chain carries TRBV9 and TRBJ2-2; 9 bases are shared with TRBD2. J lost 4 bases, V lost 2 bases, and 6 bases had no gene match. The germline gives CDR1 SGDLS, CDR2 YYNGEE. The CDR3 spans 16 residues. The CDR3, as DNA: TGTGCCAGCAGCGTGAGGGGACTAGCTGCCACCGGGGAGCTGTTTTTT. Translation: CASSVRGLAATGELFF.

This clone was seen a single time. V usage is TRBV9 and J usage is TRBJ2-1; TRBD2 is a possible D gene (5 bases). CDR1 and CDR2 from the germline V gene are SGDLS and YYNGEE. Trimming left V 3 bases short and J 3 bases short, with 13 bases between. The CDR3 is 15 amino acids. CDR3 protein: CASSAVSGIYNEQFF. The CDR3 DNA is TGTGCCAGCAGCGCCGTATCCGGGATCTACAATGAGCAGTTCTTC. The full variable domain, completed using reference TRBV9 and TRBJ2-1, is DSGVTQTPKHLITATGQRVTLRCSPRSGDLSVYWYQQSLDQGLQFLIQYYNGEERAKGNILERFSAQQFPDLHSELNLSSLELGDSALYFCASSAVSGIYNEQFFGPGTRLTVL.

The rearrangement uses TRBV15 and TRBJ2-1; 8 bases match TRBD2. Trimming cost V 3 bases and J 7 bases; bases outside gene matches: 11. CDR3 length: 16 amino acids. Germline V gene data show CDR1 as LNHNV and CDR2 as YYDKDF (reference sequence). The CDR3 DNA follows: TGTGCCACCAGCAGCGGGAGGGCCAGTTTCGGTAATGAGCAGTTCTTC. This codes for CATSSGRASFGNEQFF. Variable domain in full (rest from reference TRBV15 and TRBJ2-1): DAMVIQNPRYQVTQFGKPVTLSCSQTLNHNVMYWYQQKSSQAPKLLFHYYDKDFNNEADTPDNFQSRRPNTSFCFLDIRSPGLGDTAMYLCATSSGRASFGNEQFFGPGTRLTVL.

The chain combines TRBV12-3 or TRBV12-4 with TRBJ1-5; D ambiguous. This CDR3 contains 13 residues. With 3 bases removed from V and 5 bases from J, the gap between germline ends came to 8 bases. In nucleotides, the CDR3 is TGTGCCAGCAGTTTGACACACGATCAGCCCCAGCATTTT. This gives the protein CASSLTHDQPQHF.

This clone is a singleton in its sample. CDR3: CASSYSFTGWNTEAFF. The CDR3 nucleotides are TGTGCCAGCAGTTACTCGTTTACAGGGTGGAACACTGAAGCTTTCTTT. The chain joins TRBV6-5 to TRBJ1-1; TRBD1 is a possible D gene (6 bases). The germline gives CDR1 MNHEY, CDR2 SVGAGI. The CDR3 contains 16 residues. Trimming cost V 0 bases and J 1 base, with 12 bases left between them.

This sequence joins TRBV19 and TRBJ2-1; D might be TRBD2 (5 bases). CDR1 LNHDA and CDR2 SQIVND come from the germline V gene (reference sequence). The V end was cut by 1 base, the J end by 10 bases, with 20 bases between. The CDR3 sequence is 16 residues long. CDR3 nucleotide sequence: TGTGCCAGTAGTATAGCCGCTAGGGAGTCAATGACCGAGCAGTTCTTC. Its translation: CASSIAARESMTEQFF. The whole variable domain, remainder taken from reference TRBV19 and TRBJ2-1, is DGGITQSPKYLFRKEGQNVTLSCEQNLNHDAMYWYRQDPGQGLRLIYYSQIVNDFQKGDIAEGYSVSREKKESFPLTVTSAQKNPTAFYLCASSIAARESMTEQFFGPGTRLTVL.

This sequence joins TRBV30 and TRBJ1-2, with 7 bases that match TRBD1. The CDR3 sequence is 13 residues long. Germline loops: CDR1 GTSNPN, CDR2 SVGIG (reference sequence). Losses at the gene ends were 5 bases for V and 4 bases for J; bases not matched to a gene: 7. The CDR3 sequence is CAWGDREGYGYTF. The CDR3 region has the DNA TGTGCCTGGGGAGACAGGGAGGGCTATGGCTACACCTTC.

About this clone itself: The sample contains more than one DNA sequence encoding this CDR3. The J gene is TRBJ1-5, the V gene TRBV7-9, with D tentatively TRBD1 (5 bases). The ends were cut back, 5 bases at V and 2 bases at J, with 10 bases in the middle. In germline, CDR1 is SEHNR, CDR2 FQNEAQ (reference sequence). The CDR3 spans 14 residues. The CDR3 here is CASSPLTGNQPQHF. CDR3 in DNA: TGTGCCAGCAGCCCGCTGACAGGCAATCAGCCCCAGCATTTT.

CDR3 nucleotide sequence: TGTGCCAGCAGCTACAGGATCAATCAGCCCCAGCATTTT. Its translation is CASSYRINQPQHF. The gene calls are TRBV11-3 and TRBJ1-5; a weak D match, TRBD1 (5 bases). The CDR3 is made up of 13 amino acids. Between the trimmed V and J ends, which lost 4 bases and 3 bases, there was a span of 7 bases. Per germline, CDR1 SGHNT and CDR2 YENEEA.

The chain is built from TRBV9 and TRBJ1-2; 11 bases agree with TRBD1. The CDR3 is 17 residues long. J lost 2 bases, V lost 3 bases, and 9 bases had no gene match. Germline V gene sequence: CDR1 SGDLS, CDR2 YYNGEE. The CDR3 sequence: CASSARTGGFSNYGYTF. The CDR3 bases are TGTGCCAGCAGCGCCAGGACAGGGGGCTTCTCGAACTATGGCTACACCTTC.

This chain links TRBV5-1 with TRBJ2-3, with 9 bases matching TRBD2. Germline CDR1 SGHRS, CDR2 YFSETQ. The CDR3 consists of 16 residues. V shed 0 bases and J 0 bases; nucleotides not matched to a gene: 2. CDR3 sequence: CASSLASGRSTDTQYF. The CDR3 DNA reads TGCGCCAGCAGCTTGGCCAGCGGGAGGAGCACAGATACGCAGTATTTT.

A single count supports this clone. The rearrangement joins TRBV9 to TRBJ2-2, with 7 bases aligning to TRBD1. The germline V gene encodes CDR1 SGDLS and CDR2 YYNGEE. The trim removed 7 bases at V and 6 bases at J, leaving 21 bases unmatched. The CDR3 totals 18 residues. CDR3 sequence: CASLLIDRVVPNPGELFF. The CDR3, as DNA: TGTGCCAGCCTCCTCATAGACAGGGTGGTCCCAAACCCCGGGGAGCTGTTTTTT.

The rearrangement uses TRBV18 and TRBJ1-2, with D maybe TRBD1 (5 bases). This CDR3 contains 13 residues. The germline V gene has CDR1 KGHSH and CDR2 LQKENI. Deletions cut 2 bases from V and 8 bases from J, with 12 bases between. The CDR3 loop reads CASSPSGTRGYTF. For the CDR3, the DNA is TGTGCCAGCTCACCATCGGGGACTAGAGGCTACACCTTC.

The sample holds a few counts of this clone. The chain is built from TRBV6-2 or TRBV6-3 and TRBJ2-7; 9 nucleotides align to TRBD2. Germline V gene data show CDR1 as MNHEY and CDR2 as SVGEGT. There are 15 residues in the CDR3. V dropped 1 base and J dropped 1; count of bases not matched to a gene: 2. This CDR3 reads CASSYLSGRSYEQYF. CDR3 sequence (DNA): TGTGCCAGCAGTTACTTAAGCGGGAGGTCCTACGAGCAGTACTTC.

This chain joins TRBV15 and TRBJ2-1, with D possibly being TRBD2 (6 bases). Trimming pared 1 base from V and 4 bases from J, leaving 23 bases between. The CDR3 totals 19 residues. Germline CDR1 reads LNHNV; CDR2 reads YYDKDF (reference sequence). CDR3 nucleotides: TGTGCCACCAGCAGAGTGGGAGGAGATAATAGCGGCTTATACAATGAGCAGTTCTTC. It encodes CATSRVGGDNSGLYNEQFF.

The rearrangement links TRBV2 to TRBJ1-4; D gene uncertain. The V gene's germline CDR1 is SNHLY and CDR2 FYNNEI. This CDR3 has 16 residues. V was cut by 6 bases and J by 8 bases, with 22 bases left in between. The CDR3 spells CASREDRVRLGEKLFF. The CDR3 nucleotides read TGTGCCAGCAGGGAGGACCGGGTGAGGCTAGGGGAAAAACTGTTTTTT.

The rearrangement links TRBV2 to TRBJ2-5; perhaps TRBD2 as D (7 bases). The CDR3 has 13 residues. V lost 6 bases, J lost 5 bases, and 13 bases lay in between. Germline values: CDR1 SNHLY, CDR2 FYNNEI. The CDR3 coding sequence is TGTGCCAGCAGACAACAGGGAGGGGAGACCCAGTACTTC. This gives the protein CASRQQGGETQYF.